This entry lists 4 T cell receptor beta chains sequenced from one sample in a study of T cell repertoires in cytomegalovirus infection. TCRdb re-called the reads with MiXCR, one entry per CDR3 protein. The sample lists approximately 250,000 distinct CDR3 sequences, 9.1% occurring once. Sample: PBMCs. The receptor set was obtained from a human donor in good health (CMV status not recorded). Some clones in this sample may be carry-over from other donors' samples.

This clonotype was counted a few times. This chain joins TRBV10-3 and TRBJ2-6; tentative D call: TRBD1 (5 bases). Trimming cost V 5 bases and J 2 bases, with 10 bases left between them. The germline V gene encodes CDR1 ENHRY and CDR2 SYGVKD. CDR3 length: 15 amino acids. CDR3: CAISRLGPGANVLTF. In DNA form, the CDR3 reads TGTGCCATCAGTAGACTGGGGCCTGGGGCCAACGTCCTGACTTTC.

In this sample, this clonotype turned up many times. The V and J genes are TRBV4-3 and TRBJ1-5, with D tentatively TRBD1 (6 bases). CDR1 and CDR2 from the germline V gene are LGHNA and YSLEER. The V end lost 1 base, the J end lost 0 bases, and 7 bases lay between the germline ends. The CDR3 spans 15 residues. The CDR3 bases are TGCGCCAGCAGCCAAGGAGGGGGTAGCAATCAGCCCCAGCATTTT. It is translated as CASSQGGGSNQPQHF.

The gene calls are TRBV7-2 and TRBJ2-7, with D uncertain. The V and J ends lost 4 bases and 0 bases respectively, with 13 bases between them. Germline values: CDR1 SGHTA, CDR2 FQGNSA. The CDR3 totals 15 residues. This CDR3 reads CASSSNKGSSYEQYF. The CDR3 nucleotides read TGTGCCAGCAGCTCCAATAAGGGCAGCTCCTACGAGCAGTACTTC.

This clonotype was counted ten times or more. The V call is TRBV7-2, the J call TRBJ1-5, with D hard to call. Germline CDR1 reads SGHTA; CDR2 reads FQGNSA. CDR3 length: 14 residues. V lost 0 bases to trimming and J lost 4 bases, with 7 bases between them. This CDR3 reads CASSLAAPNQPQHF. For the CDR3, the DNA is TGTGCCAGCAGCTTAGCAGCGCCTAATCAGCCCCAGCATTTT.